These T cell receptor beta chains were read from a single sample in a study of blood T cell repertoires in COVID-19. Assay: immunoSEQ multiplex PCR; the TCRdb copy retains only in-frame clones and omits some. The sample consists of roughly 70,000 clones, 80% to 95% of them appearing once. The sequenced sample consisted of peripheral blood. These receptor sequences come from an older woman with active COVID-19. Both conserved end residues are part of each CDR3. Fields, in order: D gene, V gene, J gene, clone size, CDR3 DNA, CDR3 protein. D genes are given only for firm matches. Rows give clone size only sometimes, using once, few, many, or a class for an expanded clone.

TRBD1	TRBV5-6	TRBJ1-2	-	TGTGCCAGCAGCTTGTTACAGGGGGCGGGTGGCTACACCTTC	CASSLLQGAGGYTF
-	TRBV28	TRBJ2-7	-	TGTGCCAGCGGGGGCCTAGCGGCACACAAGAGGTACGAGCAGTACTTC	CASGGLAAHKRYEQYF
-	TRBV20-1	TRBJ2-1	-	TGCAGTGCTAGTGTGGTTCAGGCGGGGAATGAGCAGTTCTTC	CSASVVQAGNEQFF
-	TRBV2	TRBJ2-3	-	TGTGCCAGCAGTGAAAGGGGTAGAGGCACAGATACGCAGTATTTT	CASSERGRGTDTQYF
TRBD1	TRBV18	TRBJ1-1	-	TGTGCCAGCTCACCCTTCTTACAGGGGGAGAACACTGAAGCTTTCTTT	CASSPFLQGENTEAFF
TRBD1	TRBV28	TRBJ1-1	-	TGTGCCAGCAGGCGACAGGGGGGGTGGTCTTTCTTT	CASRRQGGWSFF
-	TRBV7-2	TRBJ2-7	-	TGTGCCAGCAGCTCGGGGCCAGGGGTGGAGAGAACTCGGTACTTC	CASSSGPGVERTRYF
-	TRBV10-3	TRBJ2-3	-	TGTGCCATCAGTGCTCGAAAGGCCAGGGATACGCAGTATTTT	CAISARKARDTQYF
TRBD1	TRBV5-1	TRBJ1-4	-	TGCGCCAGCAATAGGGGACAGGTGAATGAAAAACTGTTTTTT	CASNRGQVNEKLFF
-	TRBV6-5	TRBJ1-2	-	TGTGCCAGCAGTTACGGGGCAGGGCAAGCTAACTATGGCTACACCTTC	CASSYGAGQANYGYTF
TRBD2	TRBV9	TRBJ2-1	-	TGTGCCAGCAGCGTAGTAATAGGGACTAGGATACTGCCCCCTGAGCAGTTCTTC	CASSVVIGTRILPPEQFF
TRBD1	TRBV7-9	TRBJ2-7	once	TGTGCCAGCAGAGCGGACAGGGAAGAGCAGTACTTC	CASRADREEQYF
-	TRBV28	TRBJ2-1	-	TGTGCCAGCAGTCCCAGGGGAACAGGTGGCGGGTACAATGAGCAGTTCTTC	CASSPRGTGGGYNEQFF
TRBD1	TRBV20-1	TRBJ2-7	-	TGCAGTGCTAGTGGGACAGGGGGCTTCCACTACGAGCAGTACTTC	CSASGTGGFHYEQYF
-	TRBV19	TRBJ1-6	-	TGTGCCAGTAGTTCTACCGGCGGTCGATCACCCCTCCACTTT	CASSSTGGRSPLHF
-	TRBV18	TRBJ2-7	once	TGTGCCAGCTCCCAGGGAGGACAAATTTACGAGCAGTACTTC	CASSQGGQIYEQYF
-	TRBV14	TRBJ2-2	-	TGTGCCAGCAGGACTCCGAATAGGGGCACCGGGGAGCTGTTTTTT	CASRTPNRGTGELFF
TRBD1	TRBV5-5	TRBJ2-7	-	TGTGCCAGCAGCTTGGAGGGACAGCCGAGCTCCTACGAGCAGTACTTC	CASSLEGQPSSYEQYF
TRBD2	TRBV30	TRBJ2-7	-	TGTGCCTGGACAGCGGGAGTCCAGCAGTACTTC	CAWTAGVQQYF
TRBD2	TRBV5-1	TRBJ2-2	-	TGCGCCAGCAGCTCCCCCGGGACTAGCGGGCCCCAGGGAGGGGAGCTGTTTTTT	CASSSPGTSGPQGGELFF
-	TRBV18	TRBJ1-5	-	TGTGCCAGCTCACCCTCAACAGGTACAATAAACAATCAGCCCCAGCATTTT	CASSPSTGTINNQPQHF
TRBD1	TRBV4-1	TRBJ2-3	-	TGCGCCAGCAGCCTCTCCTCCGGGACAGGGGTCGGGACAGATACGCAGTATTTT	CASSLSSGTGVGTDTQYF
-	TRBV6-2/TRBV6-3	TRBJ2-7	-	TGTGCCAGCAGTTCTATTTTCGAGCAGTACTTC	CASSSIFEQYF
TRBD1	TRBV30	TRBJ1-1	-	TGTGCCTGGAGTGCCGGACAGGGGGGCACTGAAGCTTTCTTT	CAWSAGQGGTEAFF
-	TRBV2	TRBJ2-7	few	TGTGCCAGCGAGGCGGGGGCCGGCGAGCAGTACTTC	CASEAGAGEQYF
-	TRBV10-2	TRBJ2-4	-	TGCGCCAGCAGTGTGCAGGCCAAAAACATTCAGTACTTC	CASSVQAKNIQYF
-	TRBV4-1	TRBJ1-2	-	TGCGCCAGCAGCGCACAGGAAGGGTATGGCTACACCTTC	CASSAQEGYGYTF
-	TRBV11-2	TRBJ2-1	-	TGTGCCAGCAGCTTGGCCGGGTCTTACAATGAGCAGTTCTTC	CASSLAGSYNEQFF
TRBD2	TRBV5-4	TRBJ2-1	-	TGTGCCAGCAGCTTGGGCGGGAGGGCTGAGCAGTTCTTC	CASSLGGRAEQFF